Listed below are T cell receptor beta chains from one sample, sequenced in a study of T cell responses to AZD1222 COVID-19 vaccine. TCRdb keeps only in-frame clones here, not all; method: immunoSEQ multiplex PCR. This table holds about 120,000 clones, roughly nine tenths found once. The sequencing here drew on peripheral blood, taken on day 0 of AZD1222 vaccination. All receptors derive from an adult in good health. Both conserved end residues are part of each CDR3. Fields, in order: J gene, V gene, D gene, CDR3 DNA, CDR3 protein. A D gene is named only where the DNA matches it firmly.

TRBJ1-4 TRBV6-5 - TGTGCCAGCAGTTACTCGGCTAATGAAAAACTGTTTTTT CASSYSANEKLFF
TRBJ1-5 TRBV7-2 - TGTGCCAGCAGCGAGCAGGGATGGCAGCCCCAGCATTTT CASSEQGWQPQHF
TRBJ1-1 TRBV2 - TGTGCCAGCAGTGATATAGGTTTCACTGAAGCTTTCTTT CASSDIGFTEAFF
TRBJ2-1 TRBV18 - TGTGCCAGCTCACCTAGGGGCGATGAGCAGTTCTTC CASSPRGDEQFF
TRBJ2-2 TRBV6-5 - TGTGCCAGCAGTACTAACACCGGGGAGCTGTTTTTT CASSTNTGELFF
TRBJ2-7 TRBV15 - TGTGCCACCAGCAGGGACCCCGGGCAGGCCTACGAGCAGTACTTC CATSRDPGQAYEQYF
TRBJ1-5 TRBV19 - TGTGCCAGTAGTATAAGGGACACTTCGGAGCCCCAGCATTTT CASSIRDTSEPQHF
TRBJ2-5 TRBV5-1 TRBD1 TGCGCCAGCAGCTTAAACAGGGGAGAGACCCAGTACTTC CASSLNRGETQYF
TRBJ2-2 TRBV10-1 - TGCGCCAGCAGTGAAGGATCGAAGCTGTTTTTT CASSEGSKLFF
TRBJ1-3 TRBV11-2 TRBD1 TGTGCCAGCAGGCGGGCTGGACAGGGGTCCCCAGGGGCTGGAAACACCATATATTTT CASRRAGQGSPGAGNTIYF
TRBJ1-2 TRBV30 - TGTGCCTGGACATACAGCTATGGCTACACCTTC CAWTYSYGYTF
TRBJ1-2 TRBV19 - TGTGCCAGTAGCCCTGGGGGGGCTTACTATGGCTACACCTTC CASSPGGAYYGYTF
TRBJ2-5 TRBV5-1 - TGCGCCAGCAGCGGAAGCCCGCAAGAGACCCAGTACTTC CASSGSPQETQYF
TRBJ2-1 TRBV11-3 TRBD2 TGTGCCAGCAGCTCAAGACCCCCCACTAGCGGGATGTACAATGAGCAGTTCTTC CASSSRPPTSGMYNEQFF
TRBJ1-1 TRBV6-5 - TGTGCCAGCAGTTTCGGGGAGAACACTGAAGCTTTCTTT CASSFGENTEAFF
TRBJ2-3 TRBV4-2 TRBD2 TGTGCCAGCAGCCCCCACTCCCGAGCGGGAGGGAGTACAGATACGCAGTATTTT CASSPHSRAGGSTDTQYF
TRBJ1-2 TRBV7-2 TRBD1 TGTGCCAGCAGCTTAGCGTCCGGGACAGCTAACTATGGCTACACCTTC CASSLASGTANYGYTF
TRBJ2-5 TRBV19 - TGTGCCAGTAGTATAACTGAGGGGGGTGAGACCCAGTACTTC CASSITEGGETQYF
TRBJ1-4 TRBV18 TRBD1 TGTGCCAGCTCACTCGGGACAGGGGGAAATGAAAAACTGTTTTTT CASSLGTGGNEKLFF
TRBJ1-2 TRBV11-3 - TGTGCCAGCAGCCCTCAGAACAGCTATGGCTACACCTTC CASSPQNSYGYTF